Described below is a single T cell receptor beta chain sequence and its context. Mismatch with germline at one junction end may stem from a read error. The data were obtained in a study of blood T cell repertoires in COVID-19. TCRdb keeps only in-frame clones here, not all; method: immunoSEQ multiplex PCR. The sample includes approximately 74,000 clones, approximately 88% of them seen just once. The CDR3 length is 15 residues. Germline V gene sequence: CDR1 SSHAT, CDR2 FNYEAQ (reference sequence). The receptor comes from a man older than 75 with active or convalescent COVID-19. V gene TRBV7-7 combines with J gene TRBJ2-1, with 11 bases lining up with TRBD1. What was sequenced was peripheral blood. This chain's CDR3 is CASSVAGTGGNEQFF. CDR3 in DNA: TGTGCCAGCAGCGTAGCCGGGACAGGGGGAAATGAGCAGTTCTTC. Based on the CDR3 plus reference TRBV7-7 and TRBJ2-1, the full variable domain is GAGVSQSPRYKVTKRGQDVTLRCDPISSHATLYWYQQALGQGPEFLTYFNYEAQPDKSGLPSDRFSAERPEGSISTLTIQRTEQRDSAMYRCASSVAGTGGNEQFFGPGTRLTVL.